This paragraph covers one T cell receptor (beta chain) sequence. This sample is drawn from a study of T cell changes during pregnancy in multiple sclerosis. The method was immunoSEQ multiplex PCR; TCRdb's version includes in-frame clones alone and lacks a portion of them. This repertoire shows over 40,000 clones, around nine tenths found once; its top ten account for 5.2%. This CDR3 is 15 amino acids long. From germline, CDR1 is SEHNR and CDR2 FQNEAQ (reference sequence). V gave up 6 bases and J gave up 2 bases; unmatched junction bases: 9. The sample consisted of peripheral blood, taken in the first trimester of pregnancy. This sequence originates from a female donor in good health, enrolled as a control in a pregnancy study. J is TRBJ1-2 and V is TRBV7-9; 7 bases fit TRBD1. CDR3 protein: CASRSDRVGNYGYTF. The CDR3 DNA sequence: TGTGCCAGCAGATCAGACAGGGTAGGGAACTATGGCTACACCTTC. Based on the CDR3 plus reference TRBV7-9 and TRBJ1-2, the full variable domain is DTGVSQNPRHKITKRGQNVTFRCDPISEHNRLYWYRQTLGQGPEFLTYFQNEAQLEKSRLLSDRFSAERPKGSFSTLEIQRTEQGDSAMYLCASRSDRVGNYGYTFGSGTRLTVV.